This T cell receptor beta chain was sequenced during a study of graft-versus-host responses after intestinal transplantation. Study in general: Tacrolimus plus steroids were given to all recipients for about 3 years, preceded by anti-thymocyte globulin induction.

Points on this clone: The antigen is unknown.

Germline V gene sequence: CDR1 SGHRS, CDR2 YFSETQ. Trimming took off 4 bases at V and 7 bases at J, with 20 bases between the two ends. The CDR3 is made up of 15 amino acids. Regarding the study as a whole: Researchers found peak circulating GvH clone levels linked to early post-transplant HvG declines.

The method was immunoSEQ multiplex PCR; TCRdb's version includes in-frame clones alone and lacks a portion of them. The sample contains roughly 75,000 clones, 90% to 95% of which appear only once. The clonotype comes from a human donor who received an intestinal transplant. The sequencing used unstimulated CD4+ T cells sorted from spleen or lymph node cells, collected before intestinal transplant. The rearrangement joins TRBV5-1 to TRBJ1-2; a possible D gene is TRBD1 (6 bases). CDR3 residues: CASSPQGPTGPGYTF. The CDR3 DNA follows: TGCGCCAGCAGCCCACAGGGCCCTACCGGCCCTGGCTACACCTTC.